Detailed here is one TCR beta chain. The data stem from a study of blood T cell repertoires in COVID-19. Study summary: The samples span acute and convalescent COVID-19 from the United States, Italy and Spain. From T cells, B-cell-depleted T cells, or PBMCs came the material, which was cDNA or gDNA.

Germline V gene sequence: CDR1 GTSNPN, CDR2 SVGIG (reference sequence). CDR3 length equals 13 residues. V lost 1 base to trimming and J lost 3 bases, with 10 bases between them. As originally analysed: By means of reference gene primer amplification, nucleated cell counts were estimated. The repertoire was sequenced with immunoSEQ multiplex PCR; TCRdb's copy has only in-frame clones and lacks some. V and J calls and clone size are copied from that table; D and trimming were computed from the DNA. The table includes approximately 100,000 clones, about 86% detected once. This clonotype was obtained from a woman older than 75 with active or convalescent COVID-19. Specimen: peripheral blood. This chain links TRBV30 with TRBJ2-7; possibly TRBD2 for D (6 bases). CDR3 nucleotides: TGTGCCTGGAGTGAGGAGGGATTCTACGAGCAGTACTTC. Its translation: CAWSEEGFYEQYF.